Following are 14 T cell receptor beta chains from one sample sequenced in a study of cytomegalovirus exposure and HLA in healthy donors. Primers: 60 Vbeta forward and 13 Jbeta reverse. Libraries were prepared by immunoSEQ multiplex PCR; TCRdb keeps only in-frame clonotypes and omits some of them. The repertoire includes around 250,000 clones, nearly 95% of them detected once, and roughly 1.6% sits in the top ten. The source material was PBMCs. The receptors stem from a girl aged 2 to 9 in good health and CMV-seronegative.

The CDR3 loop reads CASRGSRTQYF. The CDR3, as DNA: TGTGCCAGCAGGGGGAGTCGGACCCAGTACTTC. The rearrangement joins TRBV6-1 to TRBJ2-5, with D possibly being TRBD2 (5 bases). V was trimmed by 6 bases and J by 7 bases, leaving 9 bases between them. CDR3 length: 11 residues. Germline CDR1 and CDR2: MNHNS and SASEGT.

The chain links TRBV6-1 to TRBJ2-7, with D uncertain. Trimming removed 6 bases at V and 3 bases at J, with 18 bases between. Germline lookup yields CDR1 MNHNS and CDR2 SASEGT. This CDR3 spans 15 amino acids. This CDR3 is CASRRLSTDYYEQYF. CDR3 sequence (DNA): TGTGCCAGCAGGCGGCTATCCACTGATTACTACGAGCAGTACTTC.

Points on this clone: This sample also contains other DNA sequences that code for the same CDR3. V is TRBV25-1 and J is TRBJ2-2; the match to TRBD1 covers 9 bases. The CDR3 sequence is 14 residues long. Trimming removed 6 bases from V and 5 bases from J; junction bases left unmatched: 4. Germline lookup yields CDR1 MGHDK and CDR2 SYGVNS. The CDR3 DNA follows: TGTGCCAGCAGCGAGACAGGGGGAACCGGGGAGCTGTTTTTT. It codes for CASSETGGTGELFF.

The rearrangement links TRBV9 to TRBJ1-1; 9 bases are a match to TRBD1. Germline loops: CDR1 SGDLS, CDR2 YYNGEE. With 3 bases clipped from V and 4 bases from J, the junction kept 7 bases outside the gene matches. The CDR3 has 15 amino acids. CDR3 nucleotide sequence: TGTGCCAGCAGCGCCCCGGGACAGGGCGGCACTGAAGCTTTCTTT. This translates into CASSAPGQGGTEAFF. Together with reference TRBV9 and TRBJ1-1, the CDR3 gives the full variable domain: DSGVTQTPKHLITATGQRVTLRCSPRSGDLSVYWYQQSLDQGLQFLIQYYNGEERAKGNILERFSAQQFPDLHSELNLSSLELGDSALYFCASSAPGQGGTEAFFGQGTRLTVV.

The chain couples TRBV21-1 to TRBJ2-7; no check of the table's D call, TRBD1, against the DNA was made. TRBV21-1 is classified as a pseudogene. The CDR3 runs to 15 residues. CDR3 region: CASSKVGDISYEQYF. The CDR3 DNA reads TGTGCCAGCAGCAAAGTGGGGGACATTTCCTACGAGCAGTACTTC.

The chain joins TRBV10-2 to TRBJ1-2; 7 nucleotides match TRBD1. The germline CDR1 and CDR2 sequences are WSHSY and SAAADI. The CDR3 sequence is 15 residues long. V lost 0 bases to trimming and J lost 2 bases; unmatched junction nucleotides: 3. The CDR3 protein is CASSESAQGNYGYTF. Written as DNA, the CDR3 is TGCGCCAGCAGTGAGTCTGCACAGGGGAACTATGGCTACACCTTC.

The chain recombines TRBV5-4 with TRBJ2-6, with D perhaps matching TRBD1 (5 bases). Per germline, CDR1 SGHNT and CDR2 YYREEE (reference sequence). Trimming cost V 1 base and J 0 bases, with 8 bases left between them. The CDR3 has 16 residues. CDR3 region: CASSLRGASGANVLTF. The CDR3 bases are TGTGCCAGCAGCTTGCGTGGGGCCTCTGGGGCCAACGTCCTGACTTTC.

This clone has a handful of counts. V usage is TRBV5-5 and J usage is TRBJ2-1; D might be TRBD2 (6 bases). The ends were cut back, 0 bases at V and 6 bases at J, with 16 bases in the middle. The germline gives CDR1 SGHKS, CDR2 YYEKEE (reference sequence). The CDR3 consists of 16 residues. The CDR3 nucleotides are TGTGCCAGCAGCTTGGCATTGGGACTGGGCGTCAATGAGCAGTTCTTC. Protein: CASSLALGLGVNEQFF.

The CDR3 loop reads CASTRQGSAPYGYTF. CDR3 DNA sequence: TGTGCCAGCACCCGACAGGGTTCTGCCCCCTATGGCTACACCTTC. The chain joins TRBV27 to TRBJ1-2; 7 bases match TRBD1. V shed 7 bases and J 4 bases; nucleotides not matched to a gene: 12. Germline V gives CDR1 MNHEY, CDR2 SMNVEV (reference sequence). The CDR3 runs 15 residues.

On this clone: A junction end diverges from the germline sequence, so it may reflect a read error. V and J are TRBV20-1 and TRBJ2-3, with 7 bases lining up with TRBD2. The germline V gene encodes CDR1 DFQATT and CDR2 SNEGSKA (reference sequence). CDR3 length: 11 residues. The CDR3 is CSARSEGLRLF. As DNA, the CDR3 is TGCAGTGCTAGGTCTGAGGGACTAAGGCTTTTT.

This clone appeared a single time. CDR3: CASKGGGSGNEQFF. In DNA, the CDR3 is TGCGCCAGTAAGGGGGGCGGGAGTGGAAATGAGCAGTTCTTC. This chain links TRBV10-1 with TRBJ2-1; perhaps TRBD2 as D (7 bases). The length of the CDR3 is 14 residues. Germline V CDR1 and CDR2: WNHNN, SYGVQD (reference sequence). Trimming took off 9 bases at V and 7 bases at J, with 19 bases between the two ends.

The CDR3 region has the DNA TGTGCCAGCAGAGCCCGGGGACAGATATCTGGCTACACCTTC. It translates to CASRARGQISGYTF. The chain is built from TRBV6-5 and TRBJ1-2, with 7 bases matching TRBD1. V was clipped by 6 bases and J by 7 bases; unmatched bases: 11. This CDR3 has 14 amino acids. Germline V gene sequence: CDR1 MNHEY, CDR2 SVGAGI.

The rearrangement uses TRBV6-5 and TRBJ1-1, with 8 positions matching TRBD1. Trimming took 2 bases from V and 1 from J; bases not matched to a gene: 6. Germline CDR1 and CDR2: MNHEY and SVGAGI. The CDR3 length is 16 residues. This CDR3 reads CASSYRAQGANTEAFF. In DNA form, the CDR3 reads TGTGCCAGCAGTTACCGGGCTCAGGGGGCGAACACTGAAGCTTTCTTT.

The rearrangement links TRBV27 to TRBJ1-1; 10 bases match TRBD1. From germline, CDR1 is MNHEY and CDR2 SMNVEV (reference sequence). There are 15 residues in the CDR3. The trim removed 6 bases at V and 3 bases at J, leaving 7 bases unmatched. In DNA form, the CDR3 reads TGTGCCAGCAGACTCTCCGGGACAGGGGACACTGAAGCTTTCTTT. It encodes CASRLSGTGDTEAFF.